Given below is one T cell receptor (beta chain) in context. It has no known antigen specificity. Within one base of it there is no much larger clone, and no base qualities were kept. RNA was extracted using the RNeasy kit, and about 0.5 to 1 ug of the RNA was reverse transcribed with random hexamers. TCR beta CDR3 regions were amplified with the immunoSEQ multiplex PCR assay covering 54 Vbeta and 13 Jbeta segments. To correct PCR amplification bias, a synthetic template baseline was used for both primer optimization and computational correction. The published analysis was carried out like this. Reads were annotated to V, D and J genes according to IMGT and were analyzed with immunoSEQ Analyzer, with only productive sequences retained. Clonality was calculated as one minus the Shannon entropy normalized by log2 of the number of productive unique sequences. Public and private clones were assessed among the 100 most prevalent clones of each patient and control. Susac-specific clones were defined as absent from healthy and MS cohorts, over a thousand published viral clones and other ImmuneACCESS disease sequences. Clones were called with MiXCR by TCRdb after fastp trimmed the public reads at Q25, and only in-frame beta chains were retained. Every distinct CDR3 protein forms one entry, paired with its most common genes and DNA. TCRdb's processing, not the authors', yielded these V and J calls. For this sample there are some 170,000 distinct CDR3 sequences; 85% to 95% appear just once. The ten biggest clones cover more than 0.1% of the sample.

This specimen belongs to a study of CD8 T cells in Susac syndrome (dated 2019 in TCRdb). In the study overall: Whether CD8+ T cell activation and differentiation in Susac syndrome was antigen driven was tested using repertoire sequencing.

General findings and caveats noted by the study authors: The study acknowledged that relatively few individuals were included in the TCR sequencing and HLA analysis.

Peripheral blood CD8+ and CD4+ T cells from healthy donors, Susac syndrome patients and multiple sclerosis patients were profiled using high-throughput TCR beta sequencing. The healthy donors served as controls matched for age and sex. Bulk CD8+ and CD4+ T cells were purified by magnetic negative isolation, whereas CD8+ TEMRA cells were enriched by FACS. Blood was collected in EDTA tubes and processed within 24 hours, with PBMCs isolated through density gradient centrifugation. PBMCs intended for TCR sequencing were frozen in liquid nitrogen and were later thawed in a 37 degrees C water bath. Purity of sorted or isolated CD4+, CD8+ and CD8+ TEMRA cells was at least 90%. Specimen: CD4+ T cells from PBMCs. This sequence was found in a human donor in good health.

The DNA sequence is as follows: TGCAGCGTTATGAGGGCCGCAACTAATGAAAAACTGTTTTTT. Its translation reads: CSVMRAATNEKLFF. Recombination linked TRBV29-1 to TRBJ1-4, with no confident D gene call. CDR1 and CDR2, looked up from the germline V gene, are SQVTM and ANQGSEA. Spanning cysteine to phenylalanine, the CDR3 consists of 14 amino acids. The CDR3 DNA has 42 bases and is translated from base 1. The trim is 5 bases for V and 0 bases for J, with a gap of 10 bases between the germline ends.